The clone carrying this T cell receptor beta chain has at least ten counts. The CDR3 consists of 12 residues. Germline V lookup: CDR1 SGHKS, CDR2 YYEKEE (reference sequence). V dropped 7 bases and J dropped 5 bases, with 12 bases sitting between them. Stated time point: sample taken at primary tumor resection. Whole RNA obtained from tumor, nontumor lung or frozen PBMC underwent sequencing without sorting. This specimen comes from a study of spatial heterogeneity in lung cancer. MiXCR was run by TCRdb on the 5' RACE reads, yielding one entry per CDR3 protein. The sample carries roughly 20,000 distinct CDR3 sequences, 4.5% to 5% recorded once.

This chain joins TRBV5-5 and TRBJ2-5; D ambiguous. The receptor's source is a male donor with early-stage non-small cell lung cancer. This specimen consisted of PBMCs, obtained at surgery. CDR3 in DNA: TGTGCCAGCGGCTATGTCGGGGAGACCCAGTACTTC. Translated: CASGYVGETQYF.